This T cell receptor beta chain was found in a study of graft-versus-host responses after intestinal transplantation. Study in general: The whole recipient group had anti-thymocyte globulin induction followed by tacrolimus and steroids for 2 to 3 years. Whole-study findings and limits: The marrow of recipients harbored GvH clones, and ileum or blood showed some of them first.

V was trimmed by 1 base and J by 3 bases, leaving 17 bases between them. Germline assignment: CDR1 SGHRS and CDR2 YFSETQ. The CDR3 loop spans 17 amino acids. Generated by immunoSEQ multiplex PCR, the TCRdb table keeps only in-frame clones and is missing some. The sample lists over 15,000 clones, approximately 33% occurring once. The sequences come from alloreactive CD4+ T cells from a mixed lymphocyte reaction culture, collected before intestinal transplant. Subset here: CFSE-low proliferating T cells sorted from approximately six-day pre-transplant mixed lymphocyte reaction (GvH or HvG direction). This receptor was taken from a human patient who received an intestinal transplant. The J gene is TRBJ1-5, the V gene TRBV5-1; no firm D call. CDR3 nucleotides: TGCGCCAGCAGCTTGTCTTTTTGCCGAGGATCCAATCAGCCCCAGCATTTT. It yields the protein CASSLSFCRGSNQPQHF.